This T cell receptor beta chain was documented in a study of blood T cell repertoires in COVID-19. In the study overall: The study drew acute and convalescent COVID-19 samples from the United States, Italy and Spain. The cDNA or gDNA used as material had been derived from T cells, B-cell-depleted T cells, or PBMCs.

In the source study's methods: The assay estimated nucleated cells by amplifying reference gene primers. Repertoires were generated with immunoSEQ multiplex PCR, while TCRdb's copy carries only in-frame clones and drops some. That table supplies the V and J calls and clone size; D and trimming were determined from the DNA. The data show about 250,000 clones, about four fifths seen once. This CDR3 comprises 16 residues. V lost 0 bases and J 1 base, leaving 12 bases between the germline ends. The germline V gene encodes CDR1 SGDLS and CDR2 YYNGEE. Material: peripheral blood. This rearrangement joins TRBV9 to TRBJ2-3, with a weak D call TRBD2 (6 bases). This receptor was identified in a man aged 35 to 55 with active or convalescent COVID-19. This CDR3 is CASSVDRGSRTDTQYF. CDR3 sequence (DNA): TGTGCCAGCAGCGTAGATCGGGGGAGCCGCACAGATACGCAGTATTTT.